This record concerns one T cell receptor (beta chain) sequence. Assay: immunoSEQ multiplex PCR; the TCRdb copy retains only in-frame clones and omits some. Among roughly 330,000 clones, 87% were seen once, and the ten largest hold 5.3%. The record originates from a study of blood T cell repertoires in COVID-19. At the level of the study: The cDNA or gDNA used as material had been derived from T cells, B-cell-depleted T cells, or PBMCs.

The CDR3 loop spans 13 amino acids. With 0 bases removed from V and 1 base from J, the gap between germline ends came to 4 bases. Germline V gives CDR1 SGHRS, CDR2 YFSETQ. Material for sequencing was PBMCs or T cells enriched from blood (not recorded which). The TCR originated in a woman in her twenties or thirties who had recovered from COVID-19. V gene TRBV5-1 combines with J gene TRBJ1-2; D unresolved. CDR3 in amino acids: CASSLADNYGYTF. In DNA, the CDR3 is TGCGCCAGCAGCTTGGCAGATAACTATGGCTACACCTTC.